This T cell receptor beta chain was found in a study of coeliac disease (dated by TCRdb to 2021 to 2024). For the wider study: Each coeliac patient was placed into one of three groups: newly diagnosed active disease, refractory coeliac disease type I, or disease controlled by a gluten-free diet. High-resolution HLA typing was unavailable, so biased TRBV7-2 usage was queried as a proof of principle. The study applied next-generation sequencing of rearranged TRB and TRG CDR3 regions to small intestinal lymphocyte fractions from coeliac and non-coeliac patients. The study was aimed at characterising TR repertoires of small intestinal T cells in active, refractory type I and gluten-free-diet-treated coeliac disease. A total of roughly 30 patients took part in the full study: roughly 22 had serologically confirmed coeliac disease and 8 were controls with non-small intestinal disorders. TRB sequencing was successfully performed on samples from around 27 subjects, among which under 25 paired bulk unsorted intraepithelial and lamina propria cell samples were included.

As regards this clone: The specificity of this receptor is unknown. The input lacks base qualities; no much larger clone sits a single base away.

Aliquots of 500,000 cells were frozen in DMSO/FBS in liquid nitrogen, and a single aliquot per fraction was used for sequencing. Every one of the 30 study patients had an endoscopy and a small intestinal biopsy. Intraepithelial cells were released from biopsies by stirring for one hour at 37 degrees C in RPMI containing EGTA, MgCl2 and 1% FBS. Genomic DNA was extracted from frozen unsorted cell fractions using the Qiagen DNeasy blood extraction kit. The junction shows trimming of 4 bases on V and 0 bases on J, plus 3 bases between the germline ends. Via the germline V gene, CDR1 is SNHLY and CDR2 FYNNEI. Inclusive of the bounding cysteine and phenylalanine, the CDR3 is 13 residues long. Of all the DNA, just the CDR3 is kept, 39 bases in frame from base 1. Receptors were amplified or captured by the immunoSEQ multiplex PCR assay. The TR loci were subjected to amplification by multiplexed PCR, for which V gene segments served as targets of the forward primers and J gene segments as targets of the reverse primers. The amplified CDR3 regions were sequenced using the Illumina HiSeq System. Turning to the authors' computational methods: To strip out PCR and sequencing errors and collapse the data into unique sequences, a nearest-neighbour algorithm merged closely related reads. Repertoires were summarised in terms of clonality and T cell density, with T cell density defined as TR molecules per amount of genomic DNA input. CDR3 amino acid sequences present in at least 80% of unsorted samples were defined as public TRs, and these public TRs were then tested for differential abundance between coeliac and control samples. Disease-group differences in clonality and density were tested with Kruskal-Wallis tests followed by Dunn post-tests. TCRdb obtained this table from immuneACCESS and retained in-frame rearrangements with V and J assigned. These tables miss some clones; where compared with another copy, unresolved V genes account for less than half of the shortfall, and the remainder is unexplained. The D gene and trimming were derived from the DNA, and the V and J assignments and clone size from that table. This sample holds 2,500 to 3,500 clones; approximately 60% were observed only once. 37% of the sample is taken by the ten largest.

What the research found in general, with its limitations: The authors considered the approach unsuitable for unbiased detection of gliadin-specific T cells, which are scarce and rarely shared between patients. TRB repertoires were mostly private, with most amino acid sequences found in only one sample, and V-gene usage showed no significant difference between disease groups. The separation of intraepithelial from lamina propria cells did not yield high-purity fractions, so cross-contamination between compartments was possible. Lower clonality than in controls was observed in the TRB and TRG repertoires of active coeliac intraepithelial and lamina propria samples, suggesting that diverse T cells were recruited.

Rearrangement joined TRBV2 to TRBJ2-2; the D gene assignment is ambiguous. The source material was intraepithelial lymphocytes from the gut. This sample's cell subset or site label indicates: intraepithelial cell (IEC) fraction of small intestinal biopsy. The TCR was taken from a woman in her thirties or forties. The DNA reads TGTGCCAGCAGTGCGGCGAACACCGGGGAGCTGTTTTTT. Protein translation: CASSAANTGELFF.